This T cell receptor (beta chain) was recorded in a study of identical twins. Comments on this clonotype: The antigen remains unidentified.

Findings and caveats of the study: Potential partial confounding of zero-insertion analyses by invariant MAIT and iNKT cells was noted. Abundant cord blood beta clonotypes carried fewer insertions; memory repertoires showed none.

A universal primer site was added by template switching, and unique molecular identifiers were carried by the cDNA. Using its own MiXCR run on the 5' RACE reads, TCRdb lists one record per CDR3 protein. The repertoire holds 650,000 to 800,000 distinct CDR3 sequences, with 8.6% as singletons. Trimming shortened V by 10 bases and J by 2 bases, and 11 bases separated the two germline ends. The CDR3 sequence is 12 residues long. Germline CDR1 reads LNHDA; CDR2 reads SQIVND (reference sequence). The sample also formed part of further work on yellow fever vaccine responses in identical twins. That work contributes: Twins reportedly mounted vaccine T cell responses that seemed partly convergent, partly personalized.

J is TRBJ1-2 and V is TRBV19; the D is unclear. The sequenced sample consisted of PBMCs. The clonotype was recovered from a woman aged 18-30 years in good health. As DNA, the CDR3 is TGTGCCACCCATTCGTTGAACTATGGCTACACCTTC. Translation: CATHSLNYGYTF.